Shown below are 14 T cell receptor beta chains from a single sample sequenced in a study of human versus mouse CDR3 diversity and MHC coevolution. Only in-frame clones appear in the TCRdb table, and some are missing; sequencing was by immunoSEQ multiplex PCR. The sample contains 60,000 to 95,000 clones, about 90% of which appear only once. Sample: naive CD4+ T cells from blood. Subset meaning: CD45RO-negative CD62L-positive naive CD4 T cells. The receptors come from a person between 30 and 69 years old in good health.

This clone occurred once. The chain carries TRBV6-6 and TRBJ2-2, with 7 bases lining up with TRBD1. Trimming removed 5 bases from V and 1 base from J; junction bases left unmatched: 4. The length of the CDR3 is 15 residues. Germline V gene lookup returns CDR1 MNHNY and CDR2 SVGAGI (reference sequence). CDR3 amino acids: CASSTGTVNTGELFF. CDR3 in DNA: TGTGCCAGCAGTACGGGGACAGTGAACACCGGGGAGCTGTTTTTT.

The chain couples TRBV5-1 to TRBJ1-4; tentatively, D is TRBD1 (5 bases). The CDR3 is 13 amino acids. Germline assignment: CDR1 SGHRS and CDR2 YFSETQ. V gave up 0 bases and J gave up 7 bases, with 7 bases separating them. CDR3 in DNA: TGCGCCAGCAGCTTGGGGACATTTGAAAAACTGTTTTTT. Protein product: CASSLGTFEKLFF.

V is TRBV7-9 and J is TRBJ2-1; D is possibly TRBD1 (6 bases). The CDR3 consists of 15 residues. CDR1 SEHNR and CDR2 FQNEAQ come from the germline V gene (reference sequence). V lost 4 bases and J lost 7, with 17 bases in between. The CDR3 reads CASSWGRDKGNEQFF. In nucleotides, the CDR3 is TGTGCCAGCAGCTGGGGCCGGGACAAGGGGAATGAGCAGTTCTTC.

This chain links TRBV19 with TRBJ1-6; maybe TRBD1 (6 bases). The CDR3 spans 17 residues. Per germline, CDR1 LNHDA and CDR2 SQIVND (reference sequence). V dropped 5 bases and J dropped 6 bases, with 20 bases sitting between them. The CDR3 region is CASSQGQLRSSNSPLHF. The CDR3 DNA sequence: TGTGCCAGTAGTCAAGGACAGCTTAGAAGTAGTAATTCACCCCTCCACTTT.

In DNA form, the CDR3 reads TGTGCCAGTAGGACTTCTAGCTCCTACGAGCAGTACTTC. Its translation is CASRTSSSYEQYF. The gene calls are TRBV19 and TRBJ2-7; D unclear. CDR3 length: 13 residues. The germline CDR1 and CDR2 sequences are LNHDA and SQIVND (reference sequence). V was cut by 6 bases and J by 0 bases, with 9 bases left in between.

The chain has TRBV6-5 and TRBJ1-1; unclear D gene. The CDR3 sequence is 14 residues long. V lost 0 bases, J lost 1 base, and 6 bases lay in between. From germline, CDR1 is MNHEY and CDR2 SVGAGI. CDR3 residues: CASSYSTENTEAFF. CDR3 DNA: TGTGCCAGCAGTTACTCCACTGAGAACACTGAAGCTTTCTTT.

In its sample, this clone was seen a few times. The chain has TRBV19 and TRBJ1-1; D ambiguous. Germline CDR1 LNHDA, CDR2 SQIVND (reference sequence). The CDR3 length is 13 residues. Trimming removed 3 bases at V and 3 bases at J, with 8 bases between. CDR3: CASSMEGYTEAFF. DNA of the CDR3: TGTGCCAGTAGTATGGAGGGTTACACTGAAGCTTTCTTT. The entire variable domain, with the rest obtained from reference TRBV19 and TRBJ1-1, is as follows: DGGITQSPKYLFRKEGQNVTLSCEQNLNHDAMYWYRQDPGQGLRLIYYSQIVNDFQKGDIAEGYSVSREKKESFPLTVTSAQKNPTAFYLCASSMEGYTEAFFGQGTRLTVV.

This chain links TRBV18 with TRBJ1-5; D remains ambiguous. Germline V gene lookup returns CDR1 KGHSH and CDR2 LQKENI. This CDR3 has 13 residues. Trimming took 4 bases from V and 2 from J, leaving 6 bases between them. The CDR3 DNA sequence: TGTGCCAGCTCACGAGATGGCAATCAGCCCCAGCATTTT. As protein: CASSRDGNQPQHF.

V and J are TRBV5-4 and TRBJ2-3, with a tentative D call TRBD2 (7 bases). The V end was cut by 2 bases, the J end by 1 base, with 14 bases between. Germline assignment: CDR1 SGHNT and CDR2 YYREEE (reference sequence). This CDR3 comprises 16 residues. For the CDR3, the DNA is TGTGCCAGCAGCTTACCGGGGGGCCTGGGCACAGATACGCAGTATTTT. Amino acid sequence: CASSLPGGLGTDTQYF. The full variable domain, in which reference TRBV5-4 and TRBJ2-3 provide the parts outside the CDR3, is ETGVTQSPTHLIKTRGQQVTLRCSSQSGHNTVSWYQQALGQGPQFIFQYYREEENGRGNFPPRFSGLQFPNYSSELNVNALELDDSALYLCASSLPGGLGTDTQYFGPGTRLTVL.

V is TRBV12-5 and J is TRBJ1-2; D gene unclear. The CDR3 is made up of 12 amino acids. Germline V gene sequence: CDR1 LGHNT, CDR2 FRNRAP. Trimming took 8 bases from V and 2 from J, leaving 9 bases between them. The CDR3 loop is CASSEQNYGYTF. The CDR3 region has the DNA TGTGCTAGTTCCGAACAGAACTATGGCTACACCTTC.

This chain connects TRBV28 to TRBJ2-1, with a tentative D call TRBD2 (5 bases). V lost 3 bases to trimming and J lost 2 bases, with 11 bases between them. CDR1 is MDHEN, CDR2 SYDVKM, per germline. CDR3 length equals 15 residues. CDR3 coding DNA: TGTGCCAGCAGTTTTTCGGGGAGCCCCTACAATGAGCAGTTCTTC. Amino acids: CASSFSGSPYNEQFF.

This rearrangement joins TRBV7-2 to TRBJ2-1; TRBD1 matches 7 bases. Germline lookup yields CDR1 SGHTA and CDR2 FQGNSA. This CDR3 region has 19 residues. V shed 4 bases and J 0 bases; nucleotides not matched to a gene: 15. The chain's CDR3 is CASSSTGYRGRSSYNEQFF. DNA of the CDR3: TGTGCCAGCAGCTCGACGGGGTACAGGGGACGTAGCTCCTACAATGAGCAGTTCTTC.

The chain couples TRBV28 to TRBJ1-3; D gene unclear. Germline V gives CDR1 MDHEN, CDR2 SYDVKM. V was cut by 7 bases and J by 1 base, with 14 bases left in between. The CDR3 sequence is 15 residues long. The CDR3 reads CASTTPGGSGNTIYF. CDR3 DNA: TGTGCCAGCACAACCCCGGGTGGGTCTGGAAACACCATATATTTT.

CDR3 region: CASSLKGLAAYEQYF. Here the CDR3 DNA reads TGTGCCAGCAGCTTGAAGGGACTAGCGGCCTACGAGCAGTACTTC. The chain employs TRBV7-2 and TRBJ2-7; 11 bases agree with TRBD2. Per germline, CDR1 SGHTA and CDR2 FQGNSA. The CDR3 consists of 15 residues. Trimming cost V 3 bases and J 2 bases; bases outside gene matches: 3. Supplemented by reference TRBV7-2 and TRBJ2-7, the full variable domain reads GAGVSQSPSNKVTEKGKDVELRCDPISGHTALYWYRQSLGQGLEFLIYFQGNSAPDKSGLPSDRFSAERTGGSVSTLTIQRTQQEDSAVYLCASSLKGLAAYEQYFGPGTRLTVT.